Listed below are T cell receptor beta chains from one sample, sequenced in a study of somatic mutations in cytotoxic T cells in rheumatoid arthritis. Clones were read by immunoSEQ multiplex PCR, and TCRdb kept only the in-frame ones, dropping some. The data hold tens of thousands of clones, with about 83% observed a single time. The sequenced sample consisted of CD8+ T cells sorted from blood. The receptors were sampled from an adult with rheumatoid arthritis. Each CDR3 is given with its conserved first and last residue.

V gene	J gene	CDR3 protein
TRBV9	TRBJ1-1	CASSVVTEAFF
TRBV27	TRBJ2-5	CASSLFHQETQYF
TRBV2	TRBJ1-4	CASSERQGVEKLFF
TRBV29-1	TRBJ1-3	CSVHQGDYSGNTIYF
TRBV4-1	TRBJ1-1	CASSQLDRGGTEAFF
TRBV6-6	TRBJ2-6	CASTSQTGANVLTF
TRBV29-1	TRBJ1-4	CSVEDLRDSFATNEKLFF
TRBV29-1	TRBJ2-1	CSVPGLAIDEQFF
TRBV15	TRBJ1-5	CATSRAAGWTEDSNQPQHF
TRBV9	TRBJ1-2	CASSAGTAENYGYTF
TRBV6-4	TRBJ2-1	CASSEVAGGSDEQFF
TRBV28	TRBJ1-5	CASSLPWIVNQPQHF
TRBV10-3	TRBJ2-1	CAIRTDEAGGLEQFF
TRBV5-1	TRBJ2-7	CASSQRGFRYEQYF
TRBV13	TRBJ2-5	CASSRKAQETQYF
TRBV7-2	TRBJ1-5	CASSPWSGQPQHF
TRBV7-9	TRBJ2-1	CASLLGGGDYNEQFF
TRBV2	TRBJ1-5	CASSWDRAGYQPQHF
TRBV28	TRBJ2-2	CASSSGTGLTGELFF
TRBV4-1	TRBJ2-2	CASSQPGLAGGFRDTGELFF
TRBV7-9	TRBJ2-7	CASSLIEDEQYF
TRBV5-6	TRBJ1-2	CASSFPGVPKTGANYGYTF
TRBV11-2	TRBJ2-3	CASSSLAVIRTDTQYF
TRBV25-1	TRBJ2-1	CASSVQYNEQFF
TRBV19	TRBJ2-4	CASSLVRDLTKNIQYF
TRBV6-6	TRBJ1-1	CASSDRGVTEAFF
TRBV5-1	TRBJ2-1	CASSFSSIYNEQFF
TRBV13	TRBJ2-3	CASSSGLAGGSTDTQYF
TRBV6-6	TRBJ2-7	CASSYSRREASGEYF
TRBV15	TRBJ1-4	CATRGGTNEKLFF
TRBV25-1	TRBJ2-3	CASGGPDGTDTQYF
TRBV9	TRBJ2-5	CASAGGANERETQYF
TRBV6-1	TRBJ2-1	CASSELAGGNEQFF
TRBV6-6	TRBJ1-5	CASSQKTGNIEPQHF
TRBV7-9	TRBJ2-7	CASSPSGGAEVYEQYF
TRBV5-1	TRBJ2-7	CASSFYTGGYEQYF
TRBV7-9	TRBJ1-2	CASSSGRGANYGYTF
TRBV28	TRBJ1-1	CASRGDRGRNTEAFF
TRBV25-1	TRBJ1-1	CASSEGYTEAFF
TRBV9	TRBJ1-6	CASKTGTGNSPLHF
TRBV28	TRBJ2-2	CASSYPPPGQYTGELFF
TRBV5-6	TRBJ2-6	CASSLGVGANVLTF
TRBV11-2	TRBJ2-3	CASSWLAGGSTDTQYF
TRBV19	TRBJ2-1	CASRGSYNEQFF
TRBV9	TRBJ2-1	CASSVAERGEQFF
TRBV9	TRBJ2-7	CASSVDGTATPYEQYF
TRBV28	TRBJ1-1	CASSSLSDTFIEAFF
TRBV13	TRBJ2-7	CASSSQGGQFSKQYF